These 2 T cell receptor beta chains share one sample of origin, sequenced in a study of blood T cells in healthy people across ages (dated by TCRdb to the mid-2010s). The library relied on 5' RACE. The sequencer listed for this sample is Illumina HiSeq 2500. A second PCR of roughly 7 to 12 cycles was performed with a sample-barcoded 5' primer and a J-beta primer mix. TCRdb reanalyzed the raw reads on its own, using fastp at Q25 for trimming and MiXCR for clone calling, and kept in-frame beta chains. CDR3 protein sequences are deduplicated, and each keeps its most common genes and DNA. The table for this sample lists around 1,700,000 distinct CDR3 sequences; approximately 30% of them were counted only once. The ten largest clonotypes hold 7.7% of the sample. Specimen: blood. The receptors were sampled from a young woman in good health.

On this clonotype: One end of the junction is discordant with germline, which a read error may explain. The chain has TRBV18 and TRBJ2-5; D perhaps matches TRBD2 (5 bases). CDR1 and CDR2 (germline): KGHSH, LQKENI. This CDR3 comprises 13 residues. The chain's CDR3 is CASPPTGQETQYF. CDR3 nucleotides: TGTGCCAGCCCACCTACGGGGCAAGAGACCCAGTACTTC.

This rearrangement joins TRBV27 to TRBJ1-2; TRBD1 matches at 7 bases. Trimming removed 5 bases from V and 4 bases from J; junction bases left unmatched: 7. The CDR3 covers 14 residues. Per the germline V gene, CDR1 is MNHEY and CDR2 is SMNVEV (reference sequence). Here the CDR3 reads CASSGRGRGYGYTF. The DNA of the CDR3 is TGTGCCAGCAGTGGAAGGGGGCGCGGCTATGGCTACACCTTC.